This entry is about one TCR beta chain. This sample was taken from a study of shared clonotypes between healthy human individuals. All participating donors were Caucasian adults from Nashville, Tennessee. Replicate PCRs from sorted subsets contained around 200 ng DNA, which is 31,000 or so T cell genomes. The data were produced by immunoSEQ multiplex PCR, yet TCRdb's version contains in-frame clones alone and is incomplete. The sample gives roughly 660,000 clones, about nine tenths of which show up once; 34% is in the top ten. The CDR3 spans 12 residues. V lost 5 bases, J lost 5 bases, and 9 bases lay in between. Germline V gene data show CDR1 as SEHNR and CDR2 as FQNEAQ (reference sequence).

The TCR sequence derives from a man aged 18 to 30 in good health. Some clones in this sample may be carry-over from other donors' samples. J is TRBJ2-5 and V is TRBV7-9; D is unresolved. What was sequenced was memory CD8+ T cells from PBMCs. Subset indicated: CD45RO+ cells pooled with CCR7-negative TemRA cells. The CDR3 DNA reads TGTGCCAGCAGCAGAACTGGGGAGACCCAGTACTTC. Amino acid sequence: CASSRTGETQYF.